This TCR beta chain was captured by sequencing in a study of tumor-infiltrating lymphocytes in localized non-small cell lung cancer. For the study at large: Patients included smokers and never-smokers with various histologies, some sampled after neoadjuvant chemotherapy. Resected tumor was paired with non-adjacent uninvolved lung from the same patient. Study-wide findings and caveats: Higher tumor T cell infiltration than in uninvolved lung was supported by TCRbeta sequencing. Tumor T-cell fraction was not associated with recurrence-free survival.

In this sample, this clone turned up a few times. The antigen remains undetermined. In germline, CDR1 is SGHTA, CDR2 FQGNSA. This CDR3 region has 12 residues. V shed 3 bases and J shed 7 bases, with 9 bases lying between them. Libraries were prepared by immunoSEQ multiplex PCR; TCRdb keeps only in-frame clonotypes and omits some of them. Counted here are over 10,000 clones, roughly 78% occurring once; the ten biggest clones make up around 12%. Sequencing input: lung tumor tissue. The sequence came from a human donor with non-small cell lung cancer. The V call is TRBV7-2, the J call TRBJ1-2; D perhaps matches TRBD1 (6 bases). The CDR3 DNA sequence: TGTGCCAGCAGCTTCGGACAGTCTGGCTACACCTTC. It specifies CASSFGQSGYTF. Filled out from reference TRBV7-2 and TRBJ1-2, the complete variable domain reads GAGVSQSPSNKVTEKGKDVELRCDPISGHTALYWYRQSLGQGLEFLIYFQGNSAPDKSGLPSDRFSAERTGGSVSTLTIQRTQQEDSAVYLCASSFGQSGYTFGSGTRLTVV.